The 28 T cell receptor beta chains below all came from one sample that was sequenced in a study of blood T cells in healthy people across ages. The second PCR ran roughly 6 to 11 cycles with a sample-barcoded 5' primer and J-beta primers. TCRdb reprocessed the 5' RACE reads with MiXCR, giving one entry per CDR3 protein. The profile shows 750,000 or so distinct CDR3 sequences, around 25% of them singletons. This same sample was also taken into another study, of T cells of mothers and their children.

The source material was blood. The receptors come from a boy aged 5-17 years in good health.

The CDR3 sequence is CASSRGPPRGNQPQHF. The CDR3 nucleotides read TGTGCCAGCAGCCGAGGACCACCCCGAGGCAATCAGCCCCAGCATTTT. The chain combines TRBV5-6 with TRBJ1-5; D remains unclear. V lost 4 bases to trimming and J lost 2 bases, with 16 bases between them. The CDR3 is made up of 16 amino acids. Germline V gene data show CDR1 as SGHDT and CDR2 as YYEEEE. Supplemented by reference TRBV5-6 and TRBJ1-5, the full variable domain reads DAGVTQSPTHLIKTRGQQVTLRCSPKSGHDTVSWYQQALGQGPQFIFQYYEEEERQRGNFPDRFSGHQFPNYSSELNVNALLLGDSALYLCASSRGPPRGNQPQHFGDGTRLSIL.

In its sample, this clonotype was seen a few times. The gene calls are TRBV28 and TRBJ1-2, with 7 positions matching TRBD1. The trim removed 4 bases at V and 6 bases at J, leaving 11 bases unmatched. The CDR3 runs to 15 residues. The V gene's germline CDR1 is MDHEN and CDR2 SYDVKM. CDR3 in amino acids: CASSSISPGGDGYTF. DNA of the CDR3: TGTGCCAGCAGTTCTATCTCGCCAGGGGGTGATGGCTACACCTTC.

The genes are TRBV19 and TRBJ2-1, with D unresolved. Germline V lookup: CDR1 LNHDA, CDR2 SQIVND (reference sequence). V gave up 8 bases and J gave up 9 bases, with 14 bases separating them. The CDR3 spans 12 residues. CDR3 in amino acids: CASPSRYGEQFF. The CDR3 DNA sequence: TGTGCCAGTCCCTCCAGATATGGTGAGCAGTTCTTC.

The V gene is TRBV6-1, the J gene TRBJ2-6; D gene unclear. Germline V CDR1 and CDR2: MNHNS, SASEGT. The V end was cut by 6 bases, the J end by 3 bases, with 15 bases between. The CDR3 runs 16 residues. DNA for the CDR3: TGTGCCAGCAGCCCCAGGATGGCGGATGGGGCCAACGTCCTGACTTTC. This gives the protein CASSPRMADGANVLTF.

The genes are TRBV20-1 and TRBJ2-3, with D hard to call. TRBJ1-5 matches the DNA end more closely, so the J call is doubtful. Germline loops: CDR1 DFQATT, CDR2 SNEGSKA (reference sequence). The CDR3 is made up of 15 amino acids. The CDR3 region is CSAQSIGLHTDTQHF. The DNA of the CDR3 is TGCAGTGCTCAGTCTATCGGGCTTCACACAGATACGCAGCATTTT.

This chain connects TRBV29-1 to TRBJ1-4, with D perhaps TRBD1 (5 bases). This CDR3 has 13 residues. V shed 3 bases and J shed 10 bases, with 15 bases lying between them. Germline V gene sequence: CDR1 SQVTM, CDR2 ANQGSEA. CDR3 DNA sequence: TGCAGCGTTGAGGCGGGGGGGACCAGAAAACTGTTTTTT. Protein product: CSVEAGGTRKLFF.

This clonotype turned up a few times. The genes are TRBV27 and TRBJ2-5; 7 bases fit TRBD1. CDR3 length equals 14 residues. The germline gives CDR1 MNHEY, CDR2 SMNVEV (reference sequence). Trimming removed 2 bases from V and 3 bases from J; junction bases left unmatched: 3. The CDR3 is CASSLVGQKETQYF. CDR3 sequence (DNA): TGTGCCAGCAGTTTAGTGGGACAGAAAGAGACCCAGTACTTC.

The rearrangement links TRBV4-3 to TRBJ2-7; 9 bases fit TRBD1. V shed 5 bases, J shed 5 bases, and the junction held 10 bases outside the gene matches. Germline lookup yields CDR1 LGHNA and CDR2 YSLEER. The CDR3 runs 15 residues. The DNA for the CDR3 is TGCGCCAGCAGCACCGGGACAGGGAATGTCCACGAGCAGTACTTC. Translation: CASSTGTGNVHEQYF.

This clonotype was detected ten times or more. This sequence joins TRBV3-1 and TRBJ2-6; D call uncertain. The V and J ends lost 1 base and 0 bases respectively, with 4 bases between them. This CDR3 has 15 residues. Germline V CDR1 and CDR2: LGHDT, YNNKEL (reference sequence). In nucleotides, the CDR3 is TGTGCCAGCAGCCAAGCAGGCTCTGGGGCCAACGTCCTGACTTTC. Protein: CASSQAGSGANVLTF.

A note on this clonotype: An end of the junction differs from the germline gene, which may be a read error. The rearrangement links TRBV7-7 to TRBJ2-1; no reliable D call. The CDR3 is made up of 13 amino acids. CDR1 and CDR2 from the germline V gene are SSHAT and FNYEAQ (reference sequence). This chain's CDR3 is CASSSGPGNEQFF. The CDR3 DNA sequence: TGTGCTAGCAGCTCTGGACCGGGCAATGAGCAGTTCTTC. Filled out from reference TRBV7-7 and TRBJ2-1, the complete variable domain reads GAGVSQSPRYKVTKRGQDVTLRCDPISSHATLYWYQQALGQGPEFLTYFNYEAQPDKSGLPSDRFSAERPEGSISTLTIQRTEQRDSAMYRCASSSGPGNEQFFGPGTRLTVL.

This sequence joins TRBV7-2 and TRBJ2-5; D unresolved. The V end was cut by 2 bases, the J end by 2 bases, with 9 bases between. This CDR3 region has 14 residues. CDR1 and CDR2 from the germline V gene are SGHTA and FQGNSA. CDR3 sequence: CASSLTAIQETQYF. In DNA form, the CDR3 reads TGTGCCAGCAGCTTAACGGCCATACAAGAGACCCAGTACTTC. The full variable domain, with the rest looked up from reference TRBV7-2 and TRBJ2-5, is GAGVSQSPSNKVTEKGKDVELRCDPISGHTALYWYRQSLGQGLEFLIYFQGNSAPDKSGLPSDRFSAERTGGSVSTLTIQRTQQEDSAVYLCASSLTAIQETQYFGPGTRLLVL.

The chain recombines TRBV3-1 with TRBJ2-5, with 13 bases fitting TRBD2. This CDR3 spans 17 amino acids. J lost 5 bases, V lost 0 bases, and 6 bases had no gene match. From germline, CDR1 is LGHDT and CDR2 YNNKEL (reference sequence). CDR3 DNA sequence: TGTGCCAGCAGCCAAGATGGACTAGCGGGAGTTGAGGAGACCCAGTACTTC. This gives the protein CASSQDGLAGVEETQYF.

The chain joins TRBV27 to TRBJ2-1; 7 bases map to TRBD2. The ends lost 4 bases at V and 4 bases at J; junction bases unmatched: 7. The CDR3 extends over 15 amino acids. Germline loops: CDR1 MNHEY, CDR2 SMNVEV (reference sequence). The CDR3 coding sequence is TGTGCCAGCAGTTCGGGGGGTGATATTTACAATGAGCAGTTCTTC. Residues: CASSSGGDIYNEQFF.

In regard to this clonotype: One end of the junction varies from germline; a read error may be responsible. CDR3: CASSRGQSYGQYF. The CDR3 region has the DNA TGTGCCAGCAGCCGAGGACAGTCCTACGGGCAGTACTTC. The chain carries TRBV7-9 and TRBJ2-7, with D perhaps TRBD1 (6 bases). CDR1 is SEHNR and CDR2 is FQNEAQ in the germline V gene (reference sequence). The CDR3 is 13 amino acids.

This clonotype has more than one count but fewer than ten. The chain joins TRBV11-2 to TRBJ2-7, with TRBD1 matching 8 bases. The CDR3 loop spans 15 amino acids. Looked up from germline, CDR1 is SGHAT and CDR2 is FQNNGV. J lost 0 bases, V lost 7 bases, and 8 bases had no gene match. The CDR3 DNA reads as TGTGCCAGCAAAAATCTCCAGGGGGCCTCCTACGAGCAGTACTTC. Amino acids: CASKNLQGASYEQYF.

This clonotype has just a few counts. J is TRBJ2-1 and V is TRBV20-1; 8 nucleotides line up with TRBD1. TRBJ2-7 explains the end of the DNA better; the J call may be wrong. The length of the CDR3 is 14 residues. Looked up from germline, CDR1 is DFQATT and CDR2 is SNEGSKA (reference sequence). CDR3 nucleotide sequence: TGCAGTGCCCGAAGGGGACAGGACTCCTACGAGCAGTACTTC. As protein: CSARRGQDSYEQYF.

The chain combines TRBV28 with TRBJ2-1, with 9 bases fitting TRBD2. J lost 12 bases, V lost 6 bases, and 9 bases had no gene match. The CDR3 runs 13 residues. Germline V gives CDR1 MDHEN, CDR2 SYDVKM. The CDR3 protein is CASSWTSVKRQFF. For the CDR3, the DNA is TGTGCCAGCAGCTGGACTAGCGTTAAGAGGCAGTTCTTC.

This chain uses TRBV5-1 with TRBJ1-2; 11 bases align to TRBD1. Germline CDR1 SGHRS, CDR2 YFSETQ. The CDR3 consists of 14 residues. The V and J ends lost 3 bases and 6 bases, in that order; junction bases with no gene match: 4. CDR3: CASSSDRGRNGYTF. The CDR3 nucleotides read TGCGCCAGCAGCTCGGACAGGGGGCGGAATGGCTACACCTTC.

The CDR3: CASSPEGNIQYF. Here the CDR3 DNA reads TGTGCCAGCAGCCCCGAGGGTAACATTCAGTACTTC. The V call is TRBV12-3 or TRBV12-4, the J call TRBJ2-4, with D possibly being TRBD2 (5 bases). Between the trimmed V and J ends, which lost 6 bases and 7 bases, there was a span of 10 bases. The CDR3 loop spans 12 amino acids.

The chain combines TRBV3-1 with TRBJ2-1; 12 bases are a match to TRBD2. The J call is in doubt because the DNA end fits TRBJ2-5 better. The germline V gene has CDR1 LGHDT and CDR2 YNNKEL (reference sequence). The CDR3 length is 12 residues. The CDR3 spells CATELAGGTQYF. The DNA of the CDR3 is TGTGCCACCGAACTAGCGGGGGGGACCCAGTACTTC.

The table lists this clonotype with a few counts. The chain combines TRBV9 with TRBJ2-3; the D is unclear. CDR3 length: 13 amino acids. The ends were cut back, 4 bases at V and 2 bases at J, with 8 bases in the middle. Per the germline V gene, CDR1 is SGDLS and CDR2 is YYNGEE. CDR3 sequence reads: CASSPTITDTQYF. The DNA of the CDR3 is TGTGCCAGCAGCCCTACTATCACAGATACGCAGTATTTT.

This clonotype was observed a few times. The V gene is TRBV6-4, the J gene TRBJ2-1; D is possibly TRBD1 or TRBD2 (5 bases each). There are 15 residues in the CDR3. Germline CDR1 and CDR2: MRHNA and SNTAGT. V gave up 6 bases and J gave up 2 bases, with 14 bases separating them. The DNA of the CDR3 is TGTGCCAGCAGCCGGGGACGGCCCCCCTACAATGAGCAGTTCTTC. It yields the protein CASSRGRPPYNEQFF.

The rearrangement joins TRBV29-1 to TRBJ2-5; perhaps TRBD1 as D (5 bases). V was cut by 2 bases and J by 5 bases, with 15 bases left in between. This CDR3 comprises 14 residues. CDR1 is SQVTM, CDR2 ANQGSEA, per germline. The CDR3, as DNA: TGCAGCGTTGAAAGCGACAGTTATCACGAGACCCAGTACTTC. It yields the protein CSVESDSYHETQYF.

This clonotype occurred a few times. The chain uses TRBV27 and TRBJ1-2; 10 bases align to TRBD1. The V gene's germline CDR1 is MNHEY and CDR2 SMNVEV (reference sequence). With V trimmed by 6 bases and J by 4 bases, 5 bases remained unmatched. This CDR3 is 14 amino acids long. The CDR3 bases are TGTGCCAGCAGCGACAGGGGGCACCTCTATGGCTACACCTTC. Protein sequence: CASSDRGHLYGYTF.

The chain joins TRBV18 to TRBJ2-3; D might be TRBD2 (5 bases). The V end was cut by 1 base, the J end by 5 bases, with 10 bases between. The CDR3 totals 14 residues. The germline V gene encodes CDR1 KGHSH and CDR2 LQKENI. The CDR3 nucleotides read TGTGCCAGCTCACCACAGGAGGCCCAAGATACGCAGTATTTT. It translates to CASSPQEAQDTQYF.

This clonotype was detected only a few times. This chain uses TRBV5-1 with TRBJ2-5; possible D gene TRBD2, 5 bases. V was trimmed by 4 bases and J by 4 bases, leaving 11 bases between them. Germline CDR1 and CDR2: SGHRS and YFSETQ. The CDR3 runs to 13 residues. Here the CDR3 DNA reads TGCGCCAGCAGCCGTAGCGAGGGAGAGACCCAGTACTTC. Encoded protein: CASSRSEGETQYF. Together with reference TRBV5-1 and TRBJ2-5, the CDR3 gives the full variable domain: KAGVTQTPRYLIKTRGQQVTLSCSPISGHRSVSWYQQTPGQGLQFLFEYFSETQRNKGNFPGRFSGRQFSNSRSEMNVSTLELGDSALYLCASSRSEGETQYFGPGTRLLVL.

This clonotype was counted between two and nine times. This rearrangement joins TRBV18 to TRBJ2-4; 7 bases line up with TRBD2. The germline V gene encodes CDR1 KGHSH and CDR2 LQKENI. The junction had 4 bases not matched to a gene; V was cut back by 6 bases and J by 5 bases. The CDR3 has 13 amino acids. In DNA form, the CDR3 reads TGTGCCAGCTCCGGGGGGTCCCAAAACATTCAGTACTTC. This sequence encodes CASSGGSQNIQYF.

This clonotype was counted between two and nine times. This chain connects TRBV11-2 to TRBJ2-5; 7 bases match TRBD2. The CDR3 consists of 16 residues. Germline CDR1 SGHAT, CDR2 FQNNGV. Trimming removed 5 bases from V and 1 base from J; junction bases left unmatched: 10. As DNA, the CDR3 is TGTGCCAGCAGCCGGCGACTAGCCACCCCCCAAGAGACCCAGTACTTC. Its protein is CASSRRLATPQETQYF. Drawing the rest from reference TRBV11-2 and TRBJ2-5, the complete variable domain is EAGVAQSPRYKIIEKRQSVAFWCNPISGHATLYWYQQILGQGPKLLIQFQNNGVVDDSQLPKDRFSAERLKGVDSTLKIQPAKLEDSAVYLCASSRRLATPQETQYFGPGTRLLVL.